The table lists the clone carrying this TCR beta chain with many counts. Its antigen is not identified. The CDR3 totals 13 residues. The germline CDR1 and CDR2 sequences are ENHRY and SYGVKD. V was trimmed by 5 bases and J by 2 bases, leaving 8 bases between them. This specimen belongs to a study of shared clonotypes between healthy human individuals. Overall study context: The cohort comprised a couple of women and a few men. Their ages spanned 18 to 49 years. General observations from the study: Generally, naive subsets came out with larger estimated richness than memory subsets.

At deep level, the assay was performed. Clones were read by immunoSEQ multiplex PCR, and TCRdb kept only the in-frame ones, dropping some. The sample lists over 95,000 clones, about 71% occurring once. The specimen was memory CD8+ T cells sorted from blood. Subset indicated: CD45RO+ cells pooled with CCR7-negative TemRA cells. The TCR originated in a woman younger than 45 in good health. The gene calls are TRBV10-3 and TRBJ2-3; no reliable D call. CDR3 nucleotide sequence: TGTGCCATCAGTCCCGCCGCCACAGATACGCAGTATTTT. Its protein is CAISPAATDTQYF.